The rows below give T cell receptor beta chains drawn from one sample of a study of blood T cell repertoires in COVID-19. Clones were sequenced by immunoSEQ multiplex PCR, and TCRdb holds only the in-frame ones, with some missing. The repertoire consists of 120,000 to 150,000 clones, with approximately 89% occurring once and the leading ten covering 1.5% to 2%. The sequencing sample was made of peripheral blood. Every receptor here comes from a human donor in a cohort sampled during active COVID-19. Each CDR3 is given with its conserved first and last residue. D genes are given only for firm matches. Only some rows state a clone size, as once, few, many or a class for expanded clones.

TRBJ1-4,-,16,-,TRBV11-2,CASSSLDSPTNEKLFF,TGTGCCAGCAGCTCGCTAGACAGCCCAACTAATGAAAAACTGTTTTTT
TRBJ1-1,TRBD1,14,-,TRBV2,CASSKGQGRTEAFF,TGTGCCAGCAGTAAAGGACAGGGACGCACTGAAGCTTTCTTT
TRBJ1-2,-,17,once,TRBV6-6,CASSPPTLRHFNYGYTF,TGTGCCAGCAGTCCCCCCACACTACGCCATTTTAACTATGGCTACACCTTC
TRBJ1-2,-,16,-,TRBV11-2,CASSSHPGQNFYGYTF,TGTGCCAGCAGCTCCCACCCAGGCCAGAATTTCTATGGCTACACCTTC
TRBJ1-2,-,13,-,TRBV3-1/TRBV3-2,CASSQGDSGGYTF,TGTGCCAGCAGCCAAGGTGACTCGGGTGGCTACACCTTC
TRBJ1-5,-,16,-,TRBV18,CASSSQRGEGNQPQHF,TGTGCCAGCTCATCCCAGCGGGGGGAGGGCAATCAGCCCCAGCATTTT
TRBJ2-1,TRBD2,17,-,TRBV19,CASSIIWGGGAHNEQFF,TGTGCCAGTAGTATTATTTGGGGCGGGGGGGCCCACAATGAGCAGTTCTTC
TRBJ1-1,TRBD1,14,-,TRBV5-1,CASTPDRGNTEAFF,TGCGCCAGCACCCCAGACAGGGGGAACACTGAAGCTTTCTTT
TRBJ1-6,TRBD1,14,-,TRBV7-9,CASSPGQGNSPLHF,TGTGCCAGCAGCCCCGGACAGGGTAATTCACCCCTCCACTTT
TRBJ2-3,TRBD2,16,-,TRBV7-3,CASSLGTSGGTDTQYF,TGTGCCAGCAGCTTGGGCACTAGCGGGGGGACAGATACGCAGTATTTT
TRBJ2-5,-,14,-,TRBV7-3,CASSLNGGGETQYF,TGTGCCAGCAGCTTAAATGGGGGAGGCGAGACCCAGTACTTC
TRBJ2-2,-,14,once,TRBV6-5,CASTPPGRTGELFF,TGTGCCAGCACCCCTCCGGGTCGGACCGGGGAGCTGTTTTTT
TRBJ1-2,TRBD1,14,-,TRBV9,CASSETTGEYGYTF,TGTGCCAGCAGCGAGACGACAGGGGAGTATGGCTACACCTTC
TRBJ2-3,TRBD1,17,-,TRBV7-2,CASSSPHRGRSTDTQYF,TGTGCCAGCAGCTCACCACACAGGGGTAGAAGCACAGATACGCAGTATTTT
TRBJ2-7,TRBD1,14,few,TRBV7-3,CASSFRDSIYEQYF,TGTGCCAGCAGCTTCCGGGACAGCATCTACGAGCAGTACTTC
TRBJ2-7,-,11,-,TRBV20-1,CSASGGLGQYF,TGCAGTGCGAGCGGTGGTCTCGGGCAGTACTTC
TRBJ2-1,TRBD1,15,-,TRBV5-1,CASSLGQSSYNEQFF,TGCGCCAGCAGCCTGGGACAGAGCTCCTACAATGAGCAGTTCTTC
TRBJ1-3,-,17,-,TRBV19,CASSFSWGRDSGNTIYF,TGTGCCAGTAGTTTTTCTTGGGGGCGCGATTCTGGAAACACCATATATTTT
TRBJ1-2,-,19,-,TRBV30,CAWSGVSDRDRRSNYGYTF,TGTGCCTGGAGTGGGGTTTCTGACCGAGACAGAAGATCTAACTATGGCTACACCTTC
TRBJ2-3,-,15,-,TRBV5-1,CASSRGGVSRDTQYF,TGCGCCAGCAGCCGGGGCGGGGTCTCCAGGGATACGCAGTATTTT
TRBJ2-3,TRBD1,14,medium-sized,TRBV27,CASSFRGPTDTQYF,TGTGCCAGCAGTTTTAGGGGGCCGACAGATACGCAGTATTTT
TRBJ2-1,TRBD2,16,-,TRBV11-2,CASSQGLAGAGNEQFF,TGTGCCAGCAGCCAAGGACTAGCGGGGGCGGGCAATGAGCAGTTCTTC